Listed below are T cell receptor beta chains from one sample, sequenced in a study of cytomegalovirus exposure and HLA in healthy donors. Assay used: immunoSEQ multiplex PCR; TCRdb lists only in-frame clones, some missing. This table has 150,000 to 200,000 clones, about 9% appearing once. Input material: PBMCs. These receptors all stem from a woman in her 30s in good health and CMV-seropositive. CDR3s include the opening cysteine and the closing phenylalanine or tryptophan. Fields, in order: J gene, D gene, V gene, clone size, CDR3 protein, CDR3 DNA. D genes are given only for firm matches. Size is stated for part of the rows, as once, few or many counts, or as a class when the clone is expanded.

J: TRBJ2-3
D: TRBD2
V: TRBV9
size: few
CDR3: CASSVDAGGTDTQYF
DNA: TGTGCCAGCAGCGTAGACGCGGGAGGAACAGATACGCAGTATTTT

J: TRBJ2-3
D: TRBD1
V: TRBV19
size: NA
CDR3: CASSSQTGTGGVDTQYF
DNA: TGTGCCAGTAGTAGCCAAACCGGGACAGGGGGCGTAGATACGCAGTATTTT

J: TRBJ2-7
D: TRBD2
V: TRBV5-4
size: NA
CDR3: CASSLTSDSYEQYF
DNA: TGTGCCAGCAGCCTAACTAGCGACTCCTACGAGCAGTACTTC

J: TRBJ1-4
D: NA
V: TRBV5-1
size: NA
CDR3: CASSMLIGQQRNEKLFF
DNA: TGCGCCAGCAGCATGCTCATCGGACAGCAACGAAATGAAAAACTGTTTTTT

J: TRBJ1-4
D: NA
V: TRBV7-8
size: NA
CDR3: CASSRHFDEKLFF
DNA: TGTGCCAGCAGCCGACATTTCGACGAAAAACTGTTTTTT

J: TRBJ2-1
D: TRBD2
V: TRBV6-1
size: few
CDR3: CASKASGSQNEQFF
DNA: TGTGCCAGCAAGGCTAGCGGGAGTCAGAATGAGCAGTTCTTC

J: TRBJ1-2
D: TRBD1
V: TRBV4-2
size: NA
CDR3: CASSHPTGDSYGYTF
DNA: TGTGCCAGCAGCCATCCGACAGGGGATTCCTATGGCTACACCTTC

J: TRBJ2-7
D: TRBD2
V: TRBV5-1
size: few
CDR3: CASSLTSGSYEQYF
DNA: TGCGCCAGCAGCTTAACTAGCGGGAGTTACGAGCAGTACTTC

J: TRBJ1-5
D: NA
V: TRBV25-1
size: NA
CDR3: CASSDRVRNQPQHF
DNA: TGTGCCAGCAGTGACAGGGTACGGAATCAGCCCCAGCATTTT

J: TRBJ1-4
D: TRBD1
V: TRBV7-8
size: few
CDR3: CASSLVTGGTNEKLFF
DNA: TGTGCCAGCAGCTTAGTAACAGGGGGAACTAATGAAAAACTGTTTTTT

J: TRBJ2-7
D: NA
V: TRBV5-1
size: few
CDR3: CASSRGQGQSSYEQYF
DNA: TGCGCCAGCAGCCGAGGCCAGGGGCAGAGCTCCTACGAGCAGTACTTC

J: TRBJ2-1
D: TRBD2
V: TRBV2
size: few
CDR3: CASSASGGGNEQFF
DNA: TGTGCCAGCAGTGCCTCGGGGGGGGGCAATGAGCAGTTCTTC

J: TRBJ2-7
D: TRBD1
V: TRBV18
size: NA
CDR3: CASSPRVTGGASSYEQYF
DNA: TGTGCCAGCTCACCACGGGTGACAGGGGGGGCTAGCAGCTACGAGCAGTACTTC

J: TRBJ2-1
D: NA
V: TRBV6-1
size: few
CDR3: CASSVEPTPNEQFF
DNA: TGTGCCAGCAGTGTAGAACCCACCCCAAATGAGCAGTTCTTC

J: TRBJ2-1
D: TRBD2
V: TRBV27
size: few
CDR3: CASSASGLAGDEQFF
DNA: TGTGCCAGCAGTGCCTCCGGACTAGCGGGAGACGAGCAGTTCTTC

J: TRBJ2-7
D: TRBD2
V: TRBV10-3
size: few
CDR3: CAIRVTSGVNEQYF
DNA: TGTGCCATCAGGGTGACTAGCGGGGTAAACGAGCAGTACTTC

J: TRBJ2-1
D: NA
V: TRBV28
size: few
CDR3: CASRIGGTANEQFF
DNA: TGTGCCAGCAGGATCGGGGGTACGGCGAATGAGCAGTTCTTC